Listed here are 6 T cell receptor beta chains from one sample, sequenced in a study of T cells in Graves' hyperthyroidism and ophthalmopathy. RNA transcripts yielded amplified TCR beta CDR3 regions. When the TCR CDR3 underwent first-round RT-PCR, the HTBI primer set was used. TCRdb passed the multiplex PCR reads through MiXCR, listing each CDR3 protein once. The sample consists of 350,000 to 400,000 distinct CDR3 sequences, approximately 15% of them appearing once. The sample taken for sequencing was blood. The receptors come from an older woman with Graves' hyperthyroidism.

This clonotype was counted at least ten times. The chain joins TRBV30 to TRBJ1-5; tentatively, D is TRBD1 (6 bases). Trimming left V 0 bases short and J 7 bases short, with 16 bases between. Germline V gene lookup returns CDR1 GTSNPN and CDR2 SVGIG (reference sequence). The CDR3 contains 15 residues. CDR3 in amino acids: CAWSVGGRGGQPQHF. Written as DNA, the CDR3 is TGTGCCTGGAGTGTCGGAGGCAGGGGTGGCCAGCCCCAGCATTTT.

The table lists this clonotype with many counts. The chain recombines TRBV12-3 or TRBV12-4 with TRBJ1-2, with 7 bases fitting TRBD1. Losses at the gene ends were 6 bases for V and 4 bases for J; bases not matched to a gene: 5. The CDR3 is 13 amino acids. CDR3 sequence reads: CASSPTGAYGYTF. The CDR3 bases are TGTGCCAGCAGCCCCACAGGGGCCTATGGCTACACCTTC.

As regards this clonotype: A read error may explain this, as a much larger clone is one base away. This chain connects TRBV24-1 to TRBJ1-1, with D maybe TRBD1 (5 bases). The germline CDR1 and CDR2 sequences are KGHDR and SFDVKD. CDR3 length: 13 amino acids. The CDR3 reads CATCDQSGPPALF. CDR3 nucleotides: TGTGCCACCTGTGACCAGTCGGGACCTCCCGCCCTCTTT.

The chain is built from TRBV19 and TRBJ2-2; TRBD2 matches 12 bases. V lost 4 bases to trimming and J lost 5 bases; unmatched junction nucleotides: 5. Germline CDR1 LNHDA, CDR2 SQIVND (reference sequence). This CDR3 region has 16 residues. The CDR3 loop is CASSKGGLAGTGELFF. The CDR3, as DNA: TGTGCCAGTAGTAAGGGGGGACTAGCGGGTACCGGGGAGCTGTTTTTT. Supplemented by reference TRBV19 and TRBJ2-2, the full variable domain reads DGGITQSPKYLFRKEGQNVTLSCEQNLNHDAMYWYRQDPGQGLRLIYYSQIVNDFQKGDIAEGYSVSREKKESFPLTVTSAQKNPTAFYLCASSKGGLAGTGELFFGEGSRLTVL.

This clonotype was recorded many times. This sequence joins TRBV20-1 and TRBJ2-1; 8 bases map to TRBD2. The CDR3 has 14 amino acids. V dropped 6 bases and J dropped 4; count of bases not matched to a gene: 8. Germline V CDR1 and CDR2: DFQATT, SNEGSKA (reference sequence). The CDR3 region has the DNA TGCAGTGCCTTAAAGACTAGCGCGTACAATGAGCAGTTCTTC. It is translated as CSALKTSAYNEQFF.

There are many counts of this clonotype. The J gene is TRBJ1-4, the V gene TRBV27; perhaps TRBD1 as D (5 bases). V lost 5 bases, J lost 0 bases, and 13 bases lay in between. Germline CDR1 is MNHEY and CDR2 is SMNVEV (reference sequence). CDR3 length: 16 residues. The CDR3 protein is CASSPGLLATNEKLFF. The CDR3 DNA sequence: TGTGCCAGCAGTCCGGGACTGCTTGCAACTAATGAAAAACTGTTTTTT. Full variable domain (remainder filled in from reference TRBV27 and TRBJ1-4): EAQVTQNPRYLITVTGKKLTVTCSQNMNHEYMSWYRQDPGLGLRQIYYSMNVEVTDKGDVPEGYKVSRKEKRNFPLILESPSPNQTSLYFCASSPGLLATNEKLFFGSGTQLSVL.